The clone carrying this TCR beta chain was observed at least ten times. Its antigen is unidentified. These data belong to a study of blood T cells in healthy people across ages. Study-wide results and caveats: Older individuals had lower TCR beta diversity per million T cells (the decline was roughly linear). Using unsorted PBMCs precluded a conclusive naive versus antigen-experienced comparison.

A second 7 to 11 cycle PCR used barcoded and J-beta primers. TCRdb re-derived calls from the 5' RACE reads in MiXCR, one entry per CDR3 protein. The repertoire includes more than 650,000 distinct CDR3 sequences, about 24% of them detected once, and under 25% sits in the top ten. V was cut by 1 base and J by 3 bases, with 15 bases left in between. The CDR3 spans 16 residues. Germline V gene sequence: CDR1 SEHNR, CDR2 FQNEAQ (reference sequence). The chain couples TRBV7-9 to TRBJ1-2; D might be TRBD1 (5 bases). The material sequenced was blood. This TCR came from a man between 70 and 80 years old in good health. The CDR3 is CASSLGVRAGDYGYTF. The CDR3 DNA reads TGTGCCAGCAGCTTAGGAGTCAGGGCGGGGGACTATGGCTACACCTTC.